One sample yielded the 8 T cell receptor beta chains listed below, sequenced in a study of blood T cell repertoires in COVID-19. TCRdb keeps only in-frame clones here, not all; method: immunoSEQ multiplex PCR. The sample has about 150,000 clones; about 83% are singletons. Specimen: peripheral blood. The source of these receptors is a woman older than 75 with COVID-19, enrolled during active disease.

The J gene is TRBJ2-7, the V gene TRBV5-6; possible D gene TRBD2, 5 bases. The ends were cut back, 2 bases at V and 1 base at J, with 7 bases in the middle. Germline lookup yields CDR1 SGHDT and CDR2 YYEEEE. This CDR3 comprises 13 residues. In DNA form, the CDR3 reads TGTGCCAGCAGCTTCCCGGGATCCTACGAGCAGTACTTC. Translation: CASSFPGSYEQYF.

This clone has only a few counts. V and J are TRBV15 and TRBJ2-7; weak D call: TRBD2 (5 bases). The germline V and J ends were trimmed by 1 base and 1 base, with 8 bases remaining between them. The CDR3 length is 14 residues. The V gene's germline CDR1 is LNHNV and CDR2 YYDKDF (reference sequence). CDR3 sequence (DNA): TGTGCCACCAGCAGAGCGGGATATTCCTACGAGCAGTACTTC. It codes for CATSRAGYSYEQYF. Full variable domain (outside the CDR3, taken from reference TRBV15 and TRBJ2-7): DAMVIQNPRYQVTQFGKPVTLSCSQTLNHNVMYWYQQKSSQAPKLLFHYYDKDFNNEADTPDNFQSRRPNTSFCFLDIRSPGLGDTAMYLCATSRAGYSYEQYFGPGTRLTVT.

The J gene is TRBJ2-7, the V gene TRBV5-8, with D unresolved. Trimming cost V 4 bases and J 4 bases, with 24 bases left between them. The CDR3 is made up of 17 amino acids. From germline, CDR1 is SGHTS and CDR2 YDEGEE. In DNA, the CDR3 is TGTGCCAGCAGCCGCTTCGAAGGAGCACTAAGACTTTACGAGCAGTACTTC. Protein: CASSRFEGALRLYEQYF.

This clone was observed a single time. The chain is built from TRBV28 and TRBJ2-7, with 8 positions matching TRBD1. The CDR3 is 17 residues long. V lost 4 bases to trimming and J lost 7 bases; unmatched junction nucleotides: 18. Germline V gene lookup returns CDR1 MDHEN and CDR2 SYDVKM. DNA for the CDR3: TGTGCCAGCAGTTCCCCCCTGCTAAGGCAGGGGGCGCGGGAGCAGTACTTC. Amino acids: CASSSPLLRQGAREQYF.

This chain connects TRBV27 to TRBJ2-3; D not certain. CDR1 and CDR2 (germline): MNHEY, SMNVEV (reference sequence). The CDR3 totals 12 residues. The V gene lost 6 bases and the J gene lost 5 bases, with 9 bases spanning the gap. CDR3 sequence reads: CASRLREDTQYF. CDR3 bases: TGTGCCAGCAGGTTGCGAGAAGATACGCAGTATTTT.

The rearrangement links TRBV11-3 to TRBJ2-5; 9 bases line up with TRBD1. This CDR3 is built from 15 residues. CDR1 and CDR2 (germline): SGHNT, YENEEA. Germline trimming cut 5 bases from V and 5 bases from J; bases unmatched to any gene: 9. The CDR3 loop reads CASSPRQGGEETQYF. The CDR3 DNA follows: TGTGCCAGCAGCCCCCGACAGGGGGGCGAGGAGACCCAGTACTTC.

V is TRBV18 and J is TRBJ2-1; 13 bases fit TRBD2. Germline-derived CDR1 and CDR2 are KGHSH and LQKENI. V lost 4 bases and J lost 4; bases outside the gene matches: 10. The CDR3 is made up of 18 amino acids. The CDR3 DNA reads TGTGCCAGCTCACAGACTAGCGGGGGGACGCCTCCTTACAATGAGCAGTTCTTC. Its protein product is CASSQTSGGTPPYNEQFF.

The CDR3 region is CASLAGGYNEQFF. Here the CDR3 DNA reads TGTGCCAGTCTAGCGGGAGGGTACAATGAGCAGTTCTTC. The V and J genes are TRBV2 and TRBJ2-1, with TRBD2 matching over 12 bases. This CDR3 is built from 13 residues. The trim removed 9 bases at V and 4 bases at J, leaving 1 base unmatched. Germline V CDR1 and CDR2: SNHLY, FYNNEI.